Sequencing of this T cell receptor (beta chain) was carried out in a study of a mutant IDH1 vaccine in newly diagnosed glioma. Whole-study findings and limits: Pseudoprogression seemed unrelated to changes in top peripheral T cell clonotypes.

Profiling relied on immunoSEQ multiplex PCR, and the TCRdb table lists in-frame clones only, not all of them. The sample carries 30,000 to 35,000 clones, 89% recorded once. Notes on this clone: Its antigen remains unidentified.

Time point meaning: week 47, end of study. Vaccination comprised doses that each held 300 ug of mutant IDH1 20-mer peptide, plus topical imiquimod. The CDR3 consists of 14 residues. Germline values: CDR1 MNHEY, CDR2 SMNVEV (reference sequence). With 0 bases removed from V and 2 bases from J, the gap between germline ends came to 7 bases. The rearrangement joins TRBV27 to TRBJ1-2; D is uncertain. The receptor was isolated from a man aged 35 to 55 with glioma. Specimen: PBMCs, collected from a glioma patient whose treatment included an IDH1 peptide vaccine. CDR3 coding DNA: TGTGCCAGCAGTTTATCGAGAAGAAACTATGGCTACACCTTC. Its protein product is CASSLSRRNYGYTF.